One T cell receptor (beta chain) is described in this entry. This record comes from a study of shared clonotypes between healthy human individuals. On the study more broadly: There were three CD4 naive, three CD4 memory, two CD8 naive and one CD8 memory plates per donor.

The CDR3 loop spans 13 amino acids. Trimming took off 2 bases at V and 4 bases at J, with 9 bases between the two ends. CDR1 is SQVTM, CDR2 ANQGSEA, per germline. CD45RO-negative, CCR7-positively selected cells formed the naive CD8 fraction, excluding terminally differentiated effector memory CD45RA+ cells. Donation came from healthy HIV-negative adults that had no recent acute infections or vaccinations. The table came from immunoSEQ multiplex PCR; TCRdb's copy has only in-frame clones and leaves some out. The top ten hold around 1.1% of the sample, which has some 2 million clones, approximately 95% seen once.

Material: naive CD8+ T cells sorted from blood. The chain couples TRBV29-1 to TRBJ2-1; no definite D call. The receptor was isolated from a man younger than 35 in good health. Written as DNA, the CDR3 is TGCAGCGTTGAAACAGAGCTTTACAATGAGCAGTTCTTC. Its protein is CSVETELYNEQFF.